The clone carrying this T cell receptor beta chain occurred many times. This entry comes from a study of T-cell reconstitution after alpha-beta-depleted transplantation in children. Unique molecular identifiers were used in preparing the TCRbeta library. TCRdb reanalysed the PCR reads using MiXCR and keeps one entry per CDR3 protein. The sample shows some 600,000 distinct CDR3 sequences, approximately 12% of them seen only once. Trimming cost V 0 bases and J 5 bases; bases outside gene matches: 4. The germline V gene has CDR1 SGDLS and CDR2 YYNGEE. The CDR3 length is 16 residues. Sequenced here: PBMCs, mostly from graft donor cells, sampled 360 days after TCRalphabeta/CD19-depleted stem cell transplant. V is TRBV9 and J is TRBJ2-7; TRBD2 agrees at 14 bases. The TCR sequence derives from a male patient between 5 and 17 years old who had a stem cell transplant for acute myeloid leukemia, so the T cells may come from the graft donor. The CDR3 region has the DNA TGTGCCAGCAGCGTAGGACTAGCGGGAGGGTTGGACGAGCAGTACTTC. It translates to CASSVGLAGGLDEQYF.